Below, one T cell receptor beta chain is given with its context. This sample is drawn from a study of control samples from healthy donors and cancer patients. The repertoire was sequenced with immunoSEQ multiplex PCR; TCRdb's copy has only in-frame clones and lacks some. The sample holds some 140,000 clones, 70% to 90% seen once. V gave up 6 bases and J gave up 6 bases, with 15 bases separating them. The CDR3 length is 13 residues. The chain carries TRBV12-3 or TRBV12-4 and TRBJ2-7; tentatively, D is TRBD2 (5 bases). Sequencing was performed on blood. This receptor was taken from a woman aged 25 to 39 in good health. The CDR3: CASRAEWSSEQYF. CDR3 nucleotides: TGTGCCAGCAGAGCGGAGTGGAGTAGCGAGCAGTACTTC.